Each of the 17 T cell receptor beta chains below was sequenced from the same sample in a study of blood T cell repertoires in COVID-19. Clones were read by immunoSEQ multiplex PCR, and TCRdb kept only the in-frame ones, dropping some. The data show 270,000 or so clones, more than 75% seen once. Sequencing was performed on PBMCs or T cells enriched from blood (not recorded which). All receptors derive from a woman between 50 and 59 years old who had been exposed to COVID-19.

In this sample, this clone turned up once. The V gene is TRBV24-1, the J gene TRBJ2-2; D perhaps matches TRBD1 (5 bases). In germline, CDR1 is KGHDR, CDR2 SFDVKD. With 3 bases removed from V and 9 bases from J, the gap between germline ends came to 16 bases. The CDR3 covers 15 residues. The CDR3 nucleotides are TGTGCCACCAGTGATCGAGAGCGACAGAGGCGGGAGCTGTTTTTT. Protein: CATSDRERQRRELFF.

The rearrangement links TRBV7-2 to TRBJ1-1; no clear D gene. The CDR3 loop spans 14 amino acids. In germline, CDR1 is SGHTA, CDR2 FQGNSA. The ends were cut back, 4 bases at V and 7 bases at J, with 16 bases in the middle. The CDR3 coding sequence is TGTGCCAGCAGCTCCGTACCGGAGGCACTTGAAGCTTTCTTT. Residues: CASSSVPEALEAFF.

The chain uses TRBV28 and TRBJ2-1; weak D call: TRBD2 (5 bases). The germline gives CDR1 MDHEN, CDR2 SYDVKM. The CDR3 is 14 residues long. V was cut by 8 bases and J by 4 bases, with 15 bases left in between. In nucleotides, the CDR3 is TGTGCCAGCGGACTTTTGTCGAGGTACAATGAGCAGTTCTTC. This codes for CASGLLSRYNEQFF.

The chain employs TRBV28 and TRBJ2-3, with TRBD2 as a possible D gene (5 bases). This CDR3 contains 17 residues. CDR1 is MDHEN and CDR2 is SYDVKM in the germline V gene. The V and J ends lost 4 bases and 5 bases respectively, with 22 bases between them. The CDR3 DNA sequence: TGTGCCAGCAGTTCCCTAGGGCGGGCGGGTCTTAAAGATACGCAGTATTTT. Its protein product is CASSSLGRAGLKDTQYF.

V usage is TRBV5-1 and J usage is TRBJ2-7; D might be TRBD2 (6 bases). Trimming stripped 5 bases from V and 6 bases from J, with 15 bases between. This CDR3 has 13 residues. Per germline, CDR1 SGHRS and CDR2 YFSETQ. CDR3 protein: CASSSGLTGEQYF. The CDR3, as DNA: TGCGCCAGCAGTAGCGGACTAACGGGCGAGCAGTACTTC. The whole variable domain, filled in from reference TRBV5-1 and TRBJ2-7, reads KAGVTQTPRYLIKTRGQQVTLSCSPISGHRSVSWYQQTPGQGLQFLFEYFSETQRNKGNFPGRFSGRQFSNSRSEMNVSTLELGDSALYLCASSSGLTGEQYFGPGTRLTVT.

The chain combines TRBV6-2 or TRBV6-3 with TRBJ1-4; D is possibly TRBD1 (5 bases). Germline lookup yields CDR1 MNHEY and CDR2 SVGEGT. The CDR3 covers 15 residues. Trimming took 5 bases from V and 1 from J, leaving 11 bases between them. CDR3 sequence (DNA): TGTGCCAGCAGTGGTGGGGCAGTAACTAATGAAAAACTGTTTTTT. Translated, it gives CASSGGAVTNEKLFF.

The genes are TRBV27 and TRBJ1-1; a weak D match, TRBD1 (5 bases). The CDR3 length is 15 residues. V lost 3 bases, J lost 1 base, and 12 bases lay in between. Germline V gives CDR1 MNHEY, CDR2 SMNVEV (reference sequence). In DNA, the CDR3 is TGTGCCAGCAGTTTCCAGTCAGGGAAGAACACTGAAGCTTTCTTT. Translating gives CASSFQSGKNTEAFF.

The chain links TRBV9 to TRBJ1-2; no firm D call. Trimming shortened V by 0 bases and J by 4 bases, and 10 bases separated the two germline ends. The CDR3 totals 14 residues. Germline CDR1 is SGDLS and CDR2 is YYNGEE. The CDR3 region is CASSVGHSSYGYTF. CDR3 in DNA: TGTGCCAGCAGCGTAGGCCACAGTTCCTATGGCTACACCTTC.

The CDR3 sequence is CASSEGQGVDTEAFF. CDR3 nucleotide sequence: TGTGCCAGCAGCGAGGGACAGGGCGTTGACACTGAAGCTTTCTTT. The chain uses TRBV11-2 and TRBJ1-1; TRBD1 agrees at 9 bases. Trimming at V came to 5 bases and at J to 3 bases, leaving 7 bases not matched to a gene. Per the germline V gene, CDR1 is SGHAT and CDR2 is FQNNGV. The CDR3 runs to 15 residues.

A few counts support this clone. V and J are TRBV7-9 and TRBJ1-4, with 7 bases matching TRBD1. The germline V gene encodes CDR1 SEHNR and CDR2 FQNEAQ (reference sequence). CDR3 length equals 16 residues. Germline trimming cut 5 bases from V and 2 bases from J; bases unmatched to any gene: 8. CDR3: CASSPDRVGTNEKLFF. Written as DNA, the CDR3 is TGTGCCAGCAGCCCCGACAGGGTTGGGACTAATGAAAAACTGTTTTTT.

This chain's CDR3 is CASSESTGRNQPQHF. The CDR3 bases are TGCGCCAGCAGTGAGTCGACAGGGAGGAATCAGCCCCAGCATTTT. The chain links TRBV10-2 to TRBJ1-5; TRBD1 agrees at 7 bases. Germline loops: CDR1 WSHSY, CDR2 SAAADI. The J segment lost 4 bases and the V segment lost 0 bases, leaving 3 bases of the junction unmatched. This CDR3 is 15 amino acids long.

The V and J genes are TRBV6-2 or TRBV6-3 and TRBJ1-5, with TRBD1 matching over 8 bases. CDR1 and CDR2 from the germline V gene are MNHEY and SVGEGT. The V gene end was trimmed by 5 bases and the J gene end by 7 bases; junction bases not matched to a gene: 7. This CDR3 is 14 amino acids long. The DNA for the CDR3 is TGTGCCAGCAGTATGGCAGGGGGCGAACAGCCCCAGCATTTT. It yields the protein CASSMAGGEQPQHF.

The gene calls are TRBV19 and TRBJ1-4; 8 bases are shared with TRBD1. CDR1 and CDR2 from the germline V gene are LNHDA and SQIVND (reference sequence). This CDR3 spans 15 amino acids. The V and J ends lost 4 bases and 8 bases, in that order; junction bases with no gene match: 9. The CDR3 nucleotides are TGTGCCAGTAGTAGAACAGGGGGGGCGAAAGAAAAACTGTTTTTT. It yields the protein CASSRTGGAKEKLFF.

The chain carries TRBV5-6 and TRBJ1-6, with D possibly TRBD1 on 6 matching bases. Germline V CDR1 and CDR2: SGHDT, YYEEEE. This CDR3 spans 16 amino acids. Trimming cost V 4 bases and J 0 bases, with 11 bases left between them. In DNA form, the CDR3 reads TGTGCCAGCAGCCATACAGGGAGCTCCTATAATTCACCCCTCCACTTT. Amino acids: CASSHTGSSYNSPLHF.

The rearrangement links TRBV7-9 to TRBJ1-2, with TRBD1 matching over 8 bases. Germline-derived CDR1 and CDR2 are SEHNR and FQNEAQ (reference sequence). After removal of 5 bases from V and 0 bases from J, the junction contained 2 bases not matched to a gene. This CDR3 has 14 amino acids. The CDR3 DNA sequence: TGTGCCAGCAGCGGGACAGGAGCTAACTATGGCTACACCTTC. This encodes CASSGTGANYGYTF. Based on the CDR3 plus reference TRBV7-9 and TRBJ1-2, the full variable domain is DTGVSQNPRHKITKRGQNVTFRCDPISEHNRLYWYRQTLGQGPEFLTYFQNEAQLEKSRLLSDRFSAERPKGSFSTLEIQRTEQGDSAMYLCASSGTGANYGYTFGSGTRLTVV.

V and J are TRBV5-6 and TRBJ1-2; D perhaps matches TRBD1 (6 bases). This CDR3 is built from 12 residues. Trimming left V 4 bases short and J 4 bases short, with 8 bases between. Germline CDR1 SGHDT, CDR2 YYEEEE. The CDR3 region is CASSLDSYGYTF. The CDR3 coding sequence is TGTGCCAGCAGCCTGGACAGCTATGGCTACACCTTC.

The CDR3 reads CASGGGINSPLHF. CDR3 coding DNA: TGTGCCAGTGGGGGAGGGATTAATTCACCCCTCCACTTT. This chain uses TRBV28 with TRBJ1-6; D possibly corresponds to TRBD1 (5 bases). The V gene lost 9 bases and the J gene lost 6 bases, with 12 bases spanning the gap. The germline gives CDR1 MDHEN, CDR2 SYDVKM. This CDR3 region has 13 residues.